The next 5 T cell receptor beta chains were all read from a single sample in a study of T cell repertoires in cytomegalovirus infection. TCRdb recomputed calls from the reads with MiXCR, one row per CDR3 protein. The sample has about 52,000 distinct CDR3 sequences, roughly 20% seen once. No antigens are known for them. Sequencing used CD8+ T cells from cultured PBMCs, obtained from culture after CMV antigen stimulation. These receptors all come from a human donor in good health (CMV status not recorded). Some clones in this sample may be carry-over from other donors' samples.

The chain links TRBV7-8 to TRBJ2-3; no definite D call. The CDR3 sequence is 15 residues long. The V gene lost 3 bases and the J gene lost 1 base, with 11 bases spanning the gap. Germline V CDR1 and CDR2: SGHVS, FQNEAQ. This chain's CDR3 is CASSLFKWGTDTQYF. Written as DNA, the CDR3 is TGTGCCAGCAGCTTGTTTAAGTGGGGCACAGATACGCAGTATTTT.

Comments on this clonotype: Given the absence of the conserved phenylalanine or tryptophan at the CDR3 end, a read error is likely. The chain recombines TRBV12-3 or TRBV12-4 with TRBJ1-5; D may be TRBD1 (5 bases). V was cut by 5 bases and J by 0 bases, with 8 bases left in between. CDR3 length equals 14 residues. The CDR3 reads CASSARDSNQPQHL. The CDR3 nucleotides read TGTGCCAGCAGTGCCAGGGATAGCAATCAGCCCCAGCATTTA.

This chain links TRBV28 with TRBJ2-1; a weak D match, TRBD1 (6 bases). Germline V lookup: CDR1 MDHEN, CDR2 SYDVKM. The CDR3 spans 14 residues. V lost 4 bases to trimming and J lost 10 bases, with 17 bases between them. CDR3 protein: CASSSSTQGPEQFF. The CDR3 DNA reads as TGTGCCAGCAGTTCTTCAACCCAGGGGCCAGAGCAGTTCTTC.

This chain links TRBV7-9 with TRBJ1-2; the D gene is possibly TRBD1 (6 bases). The CDR3 is 15 amino acids. V shed 5 bases and J shed 0 bases, with 13 bases lying between them. CDR1 and CDR2 from the germline V gene are SEHNR and FQNEAQ (reference sequence). As DNA, the CDR3 is TGTGCCAGCAGCCAAGGGGGGGGAGCTAACTATGGCTACACCTTC. Its translation: CASSQGGGANYGYTF.

The chain links TRBV2 to TRBJ2-1; tentative D call: TRBD1 (6 bases). Germline V CDR1 and CDR2: SNHLY, FYNNEI. Trimming pared 6 bases from V and 0 bases from J, leaving 12 bases between. The CDR3 runs to 15 residues. The CDR3 nucleotides read TGTGCCAGCAGGCCCGGGACAACCTCCTACAATGAGCAGTTCTTC. Encoded protein: CASRPGTTSYNEQFF.